This T cell receptor beta chain was captured by sequencing in a study of T-cell reconstitution after alpha-beta-depleted transplantation in children. Germline V CDR1 and CDR2: SEHNR, FQNEAQ (reference sequence). With 5 bases removed from V and 0 bases from J, the gap between germline ends came to 9 bases. The CDR3 runs 14 residues. Study conclusions and caveats: Roughly two months post-transplant, alpha-beta T cells reportedly originated from several hundred graft clones that had expanded.

Using unique molecular identifiers, the investigators prepared the TCRbeta library. MiXCR was run by TCRdb on the PCR reads, yielding one entry per CDR3 protein. Here the sample spans roughly 670,000 distinct CDR3 sequences, around 13% being singletons. This clonotype has ten or more counts. What it recognizes is unknown. This TCR derives from a girl aged 2 to 10 with congenital amegakaryocytic thrombocytopenia, due to receive a stem cell transplant. The source material was PBMCs, sampled before TCRalphabeta/CD19-depleted stem cell transplant. The genes are TRBV7-9 and TRBJ2-3; D uncertain. The CDR3 nucleotides are TGTGCCAGCAGCCCAACTGCGAGCACAGATACGCAGTATTTT. This encodes CASSPTASTDTQYF.